A single sample is the source of the 23 T cell receptor beta chains below, sequenced in a study of blood T cell repertoires in COVID-19. TCRdb keeps only in-frame clones here, not all; method: immunoSEQ multiplex PCR. The sample lists around 150,000 clones, 84% occurring once. Sequencing was performed on PBMCs or T cells enriched from blood (not recorded which). All receptors come from a woman in her forties or fifties with acute COVID-19.

V gene TRBV7-8 combines with J gene TRBJ2-5, with a weak D call TRBD1 (6 bases). The CDR3 runs to 16 residues. V was cut by 6 bases and J by 5 bases, with 22 bases left in between. Germline V gives CDR1 SGHVS, CDR2 FQNEAQ. The CDR3 nucleotides read TGTGCCAGCAGTTACTCCCCATTACTCCAGGGGGAGACCCAGTACTTC. Encoded protein: CASSYSPLLQGETQYF.

The chain is built from TRBV29-1 and TRBJ1-4, with D unclear. The CDR3 contains 13 residues. The germline CDR1 and CDR2 sequences are SQVTM and ANQGSEA. The V and J ends lost 7 bases and 0 bases respectively, with 9 bases between them. The CDR3 DNA reads TGCAGCGCGCAGGTTGCAACTAATGAAAAACTGTTTTTT. Its translation is CSAQVATNEKLFF.

J is TRBJ2-7 and V is TRBV5-4; TRBD2 aligns across 11 bases. The ends lost 4 bases at V and 3 bases at J; junction bases unmatched: 9. The CDR3 runs to 16 residues. The germline gives CDR1 SGHNT, CDR2 YYREEE (reference sequence). The CDR3 DNA reads TGTGCCAGCAGCCCCCAAGGGACTAGCGGATACTACGAGCAGTACTTC. Translation gives CASSPQGTSGYYEQYF.

This clone was picked up a small number of times. This chain uses TRBV29-1 with TRBJ2-7; 8 nucleotides agree with TRBD1. The CDR3 runs 13 residues. The germline V gene encodes CDR1 SQVTM and CDR2 ANQGSEA. After removal of 6 bases from V and 2 bases from J, the junction contained 6 bases not matched to a gene. This CDR3 is CSVGRTGTYEQYF. Here the CDR3 DNA reads TGCAGCGTGGGGAGGACAGGGACCTACGAGCAGTACTTC.

This clone has only one observation. This chain links TRBV2 with TRBJ2-3; 7 bases align to TRBD2. CDR3 length equals 15 residues. V was clipped by 5 bases and J by 0 bases; unmatched bases: 5. Germline V gives CDR1 SNHLY, CDR2 FYNNEI. This CDR3 is CASSSQGGSTDTQYF. CDR3 bases: TGTGCCAGCAGTTCGCAGGGAGGGAGCACAGATACGCAGTATTTT.

This chain joins TRBV6-5 and TRBJ2-1; 10 nucleotides line up with TRBD1. Germline V lookup: CDR1 MNHEY, CDR2 SVGAGI. The CDR3 totals 15 residues. After removal of 4 bases from V and 8 bases from J, the junction contained 8 bases not matched to a gene. CDR3 DNA: TGTGCCAGCAGTTGGGGACAGGGGCCCTTTGATGAGCAGTTCTTC. This sequence encodes CASSWGQGPFDEQFF.

CDR3: CASSLAGVGEQYF. The DNA of the CDR3 is TGTGCCAGCAGCTTAGCGGGAGTGGGCGAGCAGTACTTC. This chain uses TRBV7-2 with TRBJ2-7; TRBD2 is a possible D gene (5 bases). The CDR3 extends over 13 amino acids. Trimming took off 0 bases at V and 6 bases at J, with 9 bases between the two ends. CDR1 is SGHTA and CDR2 is FQGNSA in the germline V gene.

The chain has TRBV7-2 and TRBJ2-5, with 10 nucleotides matching TRBD2. The germline V gene encodes CDR1 SGHTA and CDR2 FQGNSA. J gave up 7 bases and V 3 bases, and 8 bases lay outside the gene matches. The CDR3 spans 15 residues. CDR3 nucleotide sequence: TGTGCCAGCAGCTTCTTAGCGGGAGGAGGGGGGACCCAGTACTTC. This sequence encodes CASSFLAGGGGTQYF. The full variable domain, with the rest looked up from reference TRBV7-2 and TRBJ2-5, is GAGVSQSPSNKVTEKGKDVELRCDPISGHTALYWYRQSLGQGLEFLIYFQGNSAPDKSGLPSDRFSAERTGGSVSTLTIQRTQQEDSAVYLCASSFLAGGGGTQYFGPGTRLLVL.

The gene calls are TRBV27 and TRBJ1-2; 8 bases are shared with TRBD1. V shed 5 bases and J 5 bases; nucleotides not matched to a gene: 1. This CDR3 has 12 residues. Germline assignment: CDR1 MNHEY and CDR2 SMNVEV (reference sequence). CDR3 in DNA: TGTGCCAGCAGTAGGACAGGGTATGGCTACACCTTC. Residues: CASSRTGYGYTF.

This clone appeared a few times. The V gene is TRBV14, the J gene TRBJ2-7, with D possibly being TRBD1 (5 bases). Germline V gene sequence: CDR1 SGHDN, CDR2 FVKESK. V lost 3 bases and J lost 2, with 8 bases in between. The CDR3 loop spans 13 amino acids. The DNA for the CDR3 is TGTGCCAGCAGCCAGCAGGGCCCCTACGAGCAGTACTTC. It yields the protein CASSQQGPYEQYF.

J is TRBJ1-5 and V is TRBV3-1 (or the pseudogene TRBV3-2); tentatively, D is TRBD1 (5 bases). This CDR3 is 15 amino acids long. V shed 3 bases and J shed 3 bases, with 12 bases lying between them. Germline lookup yields CDR1 LGHDT and CDR2 YNNKEL (reference sequence). The CDR3 DNA reads TGTGCCAGCAGCCAGGGGACTGCGAACAATCAGCCCCAGCATTTT. Its translation is CASSQGTANNQPQHF.

This rearrangement joins TRBV4-1 to TRBJ1-1; a possible D gene is TRBD1 (6 bases). Germline values: CDR1 MGHRA, CDR2 YSYEKL. V was clipped by 1 base and J by 3 bases, with 9 bases between them. CDR3 length: 14 amino acids. This CDR3 reads CASSQVSGDTEAFF. The CDR3 DNA reads as TGCGCCAGCAGCCAAGTTTCAGGGGACACTGAAGCTTTCTTT.

This rearrangement joins TRBV30 to TRBJ1-2; D not resolved. Germline V gives CDR1 GTSNPN, CDR2 SVGIG (reference sequence). V lost 4 bases and J 8 bases, leaving 14 bases between the germline ends. The CDR3 contains 12 residues. This CDR3 is CAWTLRATGYTF. CDR3 DNA sequence: TGTGCCTGGACGTTGAGGGCGACCGGCTACACCTTC.

The chain joins TRBV7-6 to TRBJ2-7, with TRBD1 identical over 10 bases. The junction had 6 bases not matched to a gene; V was cut back by 0 bases and J by 4 bases. Germline CDR1 SGHVS, CDR2 FNYEAQ. This CDR3 is built from 16 residues. CDR3 DNA sequence: TGTGCCAGCAGCTTAGCTTTGGGACAGGGGTCGTACGAGCAGTACTTC. This sequence encodes CASSLALGQGSYEQYF.

This chain connects TRBV11-3 to TRBJ2-7; tentative D call: TRBD2 (5 bases). Germline assignment: CDR1 SGHNT and CDR2 YENEEA. V was shortened by 4 bases and J by 5 bases, with 15 bases between the two germline ends. This CDR3 has 14 amino acids. CDR3 region: CASSSGETINEQYF. CDR3 nucleotides: TGTGCCAGCAGCTCCGGGGAGACTATCAACGAGCAGTACTTC.

The chain recombines TRBV24-1 with TRBJ1-4, with 10 bases that match TRBD1. The V gene's germline CDR1 is KGHDR and CDR2 SFDVKD. The CDR3 is 15 residues long. Trimming took 3 bases from V and 11 from J; bases not matched to a gene: 8. The CDR3 is CATSDPRDRGGKLFF. CDR3 DNA: TGTGCCACCAGTGATCCCCGGGACAGGGGAGGGAAACTGTTTTTT.

This clone occurred once. The chain recombines TRBV5-6 with TRBJ2-6; no reliable D call. The CDR3 consists of 16 residues. The germline V gene encodes CDR1 SGHDT and CDR2 YYEEEE. With 4 bases removed from V and 0 bases from J, the gap between germline ends came to 11 bases. This CDR3 reads CASSRSGDSGANVLTF. For the CDR3, the DNA is TGTGCCAGCAGCCGTTCTGGAGACTCTGGGGCCAACGTCCTGACTTTC.

The CDR3 region has the DNA TGCGCCAGCAGGGATGGGGTGGAGGGCTCAGATACGCAGTATTTT. It yields the protein CASRDGVEGSDTQYF. The rearrangement uses TRBV5-1 and TRBJ2-3; perhaps TRBD2 as D (6 bases). Germline V gives CDR1 SGHRS, CDR2 YFSETQ. V was trimmed by 5 bases and J by 4 bases, leaving 17 bases between them. The CDR3 has 15 residues.

The chain employs TRBV3-1 (or the pseudogene TRBV3-2) and TRBJ2-3, with 8 nucleotides matching TRBD2. The CDR3 is 16 residues long. The V segment lost 2 bases and the J segment 3 bases; nucleotides outside the gene matches: 7. In germline, CDR1 is LGHDT, CDR2 YNNKEL (reference sequence). CDR3 bases: TGTGCCAGCAGCCAAACTGTCCAGCGGGAGACAGATACGCAGTATTTT. Amino acids: CASSQTVQRETDTQYF.

As concerns this clone: At the DNA level, this CDR3 is encoded by other sequences in the same sample as well. The rearrangement joins TRBV19 to TRBJ1-1; D is possibly TRBD1 (5 bases). This CDR3 spans 11 amino acids. Germline values: CDR1 LNHDA, CDR2 SQIVND (reference sequence). The V end was cut by 1 base, the J end by 8 bases, with 5 bases between. In nucleotides, the CDR3 is TGTGCCAGTAGTATAGGGACAGAAGCTTTCTTT. It codes for CASSIGTEAFF.

In this sample, this clone turned up a few times. In the same sample, other DNA sequences code for this CDR3. CDR3 sequence (DNA): TGTGCCAGCAGGGACAGGGCGGACGGCTACACCTTC. Translation: CASRDRADGYTF. This chain connects TRBV19 to TRBJ1-2; 9 positions agree with TRBD1. CDR1 is LNHDA and CDR2 is SQIVND in the germline V gene (reference sequence). Trimming removed 9 bases from V and 8 bases from J; junction bases left unmatched: 7. This CDR3 contains 12 residues.

This clone was recorded once. This chain joins TRBV28 and TRBJ2-5; possibly TRBD1 for D (5 bases). The V end was cut by 6 bases, the J end by 1 base, with 12 bases between. The CDR3 is made up of 14 amino acids. Germline CDR1 is MDHEN and CDR2 is SYDVKM. The DNA for the CDR3 is TGTGCCAGCAGAGTACAGGAGAGCCAAGAGACCCAGTACTTC. The encoded protein is CASRVQESQETQYF.

The chain uses TRBV9 and TRBJ2-5; the D gene is possibly TRBD1 (5 bases). Trimming took off 4 bases at V and 3 bases at J, with 16 bases between the two ends. Germline CDR1 is SGDLS and CDR2 is YYNGEE. The CDR3 runs to 15 residues. DNA for the CDR3: TGTGCCAGCAGCAAGGCAGGGAACAAAGAAGAGACCCAGTACTTC. This sequence encodes CASSKAGNKEETQYF.